This entry concerns a single T cell receptor beta chain. Its antigen is not yet known. Base qualities were left out, and no much larger clone turns up one base away. The data originate from a study of cytomegalovirus exposure and HLA in healthy donors (dated by TCRdb to about 2017). Describing the broader study: An earlier analysis of some 600 of the donors reported 250 to 300 Gb of sequence data and 90 million to 120 million unique TCR beta sequences obtained from about 179 million T cells. A later genetic analysis used genome-wide SNP genotypes for about three fifths of the 666 donors, treating that subset as a discovery cohort. The number of typed donors differed by locus: roughly 629-630 for A, B, C, DRB1 and DQB1; approximately 520 for DQA1; over 600 for DPA1; and 450 to 480 for DPB1. HLA typing included class I and class II loci at four-digit resolution. An early release covering some 640 HLA-typed donors comprised approximately 300 gigabases of sequencing data and tens of millions of unique TCR sequences. An earlier analysis of roughly 580 of the donors used high-throughput TCR beta sequencing to judge whether each TCR beta V gene segment behaved as functional or pseudogenic. Donor age, sex, ethnicity and CMV serostatus were compiled alongside the repertoire data. Along with the roughly 710-subject first cohort, a separate validation cohort of over a hundred different subjects was used. All discovery cohort repertoires had been generated on a single sequencing platform. Among several hundred genotyped donors of the cohort, an average of about 220,000 unique TCR beta nucleotide sequences was sequenced per donor, of which approximately 18% were non-productive. A later analysis re-examined previously published TCR beta repertoires from hundreds of donors and added high-resolution HLA genotyping to investigate patterns of TCR occurrence. Several DR-DQ haplotypes were handled as single units for association and clustering because linkage in the cohort was strong. Of the roughly 410 genotyped donors, approximately 81% were placed in the genetic ancestry cluster associated with self-reported Caucasian donors. The study aimed to test whether signatures of past pathogen exposure could be identified by cataloging public T cell receptors. To predict cytomegalovirus infection status, the study combined high-throughput TCR immunosequencing, statistical association of individual TCRs with disease status, and machine learning. In the later analysis, no new phenotypic data were used to find candidate immune exposures; instead, reliance was placed on TCR beta sequences and their occurrence across donors. The study used immunosequencing to profile the T cell repertoires of some 600 subjects and linked those repertoires to cytomegalovirus serostatus.

Beyond this particular receptor, the publication reports: According to the authors, the approach could potentially be generalized to other disease states and immunological phenotypes. Correlated functional status among segregating V segments might be attributable to linkage disequilibrium, but an unknown experimental factor could not be ruled out. A later analysis found that most CMV-associated TCR beta chains appeared HLA-restricted, with HLA associations seemingly driven largely by CMV exposure. The cohort was sequenced for TCR beta chains only, and without alpha or paired-chain data the features that could be detected were limited. When HLA alleles, especially DR and DQ, strongly co-occurred, TCR associations were difficult to assign to individual alleles. According to a later genetic analysis, donors in an Asian-associated ancestry cluster had fewer N-insertions in productive TCRs than the roughly 670-donor mean. A later analysis found that TCR association rates varied across HLA loci, with DRB1 alleles showing the most associated TCRs and HLA-C alleles the fewest. Immune exposure information for the cohort was limited to CMV serostatus. In an earlier analysis of about 600 of the donors, most TCR beta V segments appeared in productive rearrangements about 87% or about 30% of the time, broadly matching IMGT annotations. Most TCR sequences were observed very rarely across donors, whereas some public TCRs were present in many individuals. The study listed 150 to 200 TCR beta chains as associated with cytomegalovirus. A later genetic analysis associated a missense DCLRE1C variant with V-gene and J-gene trimming of TCR beta chains, and an independent cohort replicated the association. In a later analysis, HLA-associated TCR beta chains were found to be more clonally expanded and to have lower generation probabilities than equally common non-associated chains. A further reported finding was that TCR beta sequences accurately predicted the HLA-A and HLA-B alleles for most subjects in the first cohort. Roughly uniform sequencing depth across donors was assumed in presence/absence analyses, although this assumption may not hold. A group of highly shared sequence variants was considered likely to be a technical artifact of the sequencing pipeline. In vitro tests confirmed that three of the cytomegalovirus-associated TCR beta chains recognize cytomegalovirus antigens. Cytomegalovirus status was reported to be diagnosed by the classifier with high specificity and sensitivity in both the original and validation cohorts. Specific HLA alleles were associated with 15,000 to 20,000 TCR beta sequences at a false discovery rate of 0.05 in a later analysis. Some IMGT-functional V segments, including TRBV6-2 and TRBV6-3, could not be told apart with the 87-base-pair reads, so those segments were excluded. A later analysis reported that several top co-occurrence clusters appeared linked to parvovirus B19, influenza, CMV and Epstein-Barr virus. Because HLA typing was unavailable for some donors at each locus, only the typed subset was used in association tests. Because counts were too low, seventeen rarely observed V segments, including chromosome 9 orphons, were excluded from the earlier analysis of some 590 of the donors.

The protocol used for the library was the immunoSEQ multiplex PCR assay. A mixture of 60 forward primers for TCR Vbeta segments and 13 reverse primers for TCR Jbeta segments was used in the multiplex PCR. The CDR3 region of rearranged TCR beta genes was amplified from genomic DNA by a multiplex PCR assay. The Illumina HiSeq System was used to sequence the amplified TCR beta libraries as 87-base-pair reads. As for how the authors treated the data: In a later analysis, 70 million to 95 million unique TCR beta chains were counted across the roughly 700 repertoires, and around 11 million of these chains were shared by at least two donors. To remove PCR and sequencing errors, raw reads were error-corrected and collapsed into unique sequences using a nearest-neighbor algorithm that merged closely related sequences. Alignment of CDR3 sequences to IMGT reference sequences was used to assign V, D and J gene segments. For a sequence to be retained, a match of at least six nucleotides to both a V gene segment and a J gene segment was required. A rearrangement was called productive if the CDR3 had no stop codons and remained in frame with V and J, and every other rearrangement was called non-productive. Following IMGT convention, CDR3 was defined as the stretch from the second conserved V-encoded cysteine up to the conserved J-encoded phenylalanine. In an earlier analysis of around 540 of the donors, sequences lacking an unambiguous match to a single V gene segment were excluded. In an earlier analysis of around 600 of the donors, V segments were called functional above 56.7% productive rearrangements and were called segregating when the between-donor standard deviation exceeded 5%. A statistical classification framework was developed to diagnose cytomegalovirus status using the catalog of TCR beta chain sequences. V and J gene assignment, in a later analysis, came from comparing TCR nucleotide sequences with IMGT/GENE-DB human TR gene sequences. A later analysis assigned CDR3 sequences and most-parsimonious VDJ recombination scenarios with the TCRdist pipeline. In a later analysis, each TCR beta chain was defined by its CDR3 amino acid sequence together with its V-gene family, and reads lacking a unique V-gene family were excluded. In a later analysis, around 600 highly shared, low-generation-probability nucleotide sequences were removed to address suspected cross-contamination and a sequencing artifact. In a later analysis, a clonal expansion index for each public chain was calculated from normalized within-repertoire ranks of inferred template counts. Generation probabilities in a later analysis came from a VDJ recombination model fitted to out-of-frame rearrangements, and those results were checked against IGoR. In a later analysis, hypergeometric tests were used to score TCR-TCR, TCR-HLA and TCR-CMV co-occurrence, with a repertoire-size bias correction applied to TCR pairs. False discovery rates were estimated in a later analysis by permuting HLA or CMV assignments 20 times. A later analysis grouped co-occurring TCRs with DBSCAN, adding TCRdist sequence similarity when clustering within HLA-allele-positive subsets. Repertoires with fewer than 30,000 or more than 120,000 public chains were left out of co-occurrence clustering, as were four to six repertoires with anomalous nucleotide sharing. The table comes from immuneACCESS by way of TCRdb, which keeps in-frame sequences with V and J called. Part of the clones is missing from these tables; in studies checked, under half for an unresolved V gene and the rest for unknown reasons. V, J and clone size derive from that table, while D and trimming were established from the DNA sequence. Here the sample has about 200,000 clones; 81% occur a single time. The ten most abundant clones make up roughly 3.2% of the sample.

The cohort consisted of 600 to 750 healthy bone marrow donors. All cohort members were sampled while nominally healthy, although unrecorded immune exposures were likely present. The donor tested CMV seropositive and was one of the 289 seropositive cohort members. Each donor provided a peripheral blood sample, and peripheral blood mononuclear cells were used for TCR beta sequencing. Genomic DNA extraction from the blood cell samples was performed with the Qiagen DNeasy Blood Extraction Kit. Trimming leaves V shorter by 1 base and J shorter by 0 bases, with the junction holding 3 bases beyond the gene matches. The CDR3 measures 18 amino acids from cysteine to phenylalanine. This entry keeps only the CDR3 DNA: 54 bases, framed from base 1. For CDR1 and CDR2, the germline V gene lists SGDLS and YYNGEE.

This receptor was identified in a man in his forties in good health and CMV-seropositive. Sequencing input: PBMCs. The V and J genes are TRBV9 and TRBJ2-1; a stretch of 14 junction bases matches TRBD2. The nucleotides read TGTGCCAGCAGCGTAAGTGGGACTAGCGGGAGCTCCTACAATGAGCAGTTCTTC. Translated, it reads CASSVSGTSGSSYNEQFF.